This TCR beta chain derives from a study of long-term antiretroviral therapy in people with HIV. The germline V gene encodes CDR1 MGHRA and CDR2 YSYEKL. This CDR3 region has 15 residues. V was pared by 0 bases and J by 2 bases, with 10 bases between. Sequencing used immunoSEQ v3.0 at survey level. TCRdb keeps only in-frame clones here, not all; method: immunoSEQ multiplex PCR. The profile covers roughly 17,000 clones, with 70% to 80% appearing a single time and over 20% taken by the ten largest. The sequencing used unsorted PBMCs, collected 2.1 years after starting antiretroviral therapy. The receptor's source is a man aged 40-55 years with HIV. V gene TRBV4-1 combines with J gene TRBJ2-5; D is uncertain. CDR3 loop: CASSQDGTLQETQYF. CDR3 coding DNA: TGCGCCAGCAGCCAAGATGGAACTCTTCAAGAGACCCAGTACTTC.